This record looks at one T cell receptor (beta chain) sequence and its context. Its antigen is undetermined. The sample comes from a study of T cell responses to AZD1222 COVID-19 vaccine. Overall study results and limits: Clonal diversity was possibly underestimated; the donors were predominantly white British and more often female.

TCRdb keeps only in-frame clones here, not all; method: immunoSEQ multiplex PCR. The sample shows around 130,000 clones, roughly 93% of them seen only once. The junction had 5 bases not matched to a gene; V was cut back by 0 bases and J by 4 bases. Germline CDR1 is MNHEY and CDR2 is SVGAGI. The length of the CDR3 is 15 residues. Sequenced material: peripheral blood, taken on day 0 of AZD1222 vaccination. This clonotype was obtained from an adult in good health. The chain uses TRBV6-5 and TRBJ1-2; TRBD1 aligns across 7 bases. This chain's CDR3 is CASSYSTTGIYGYTF. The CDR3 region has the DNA TGTGCCAGCAGTTACTCTACGACAGGGATCTATGGCTACACCTTC.